This note documents a single T cell receptor (beta chain) sequence. Its antigen is still unknown. Within one base of it there is no much larger clone, and no base qualities were kept. Genomic DNA was isolated from the sorted cells so that the TCRbeta CDR3 region could be sequenced. The immunoSEQ Assay was used to sequence the TCRbeta CDR3 regions. This is the immuneACCESS table as TCRdb keeps it, with only in-frame sequences that have V and J called. A part of the clones is gone; compared with another copy, unresolved V genes explain less than half, and the rest is unexplained. This sample has more than 40,000 clones in its table, and about 83% of those were observed once. Around a tenth of the sample is in the top ten clones. The data are from a study of OX40 agonist ivuxolimab in advanced cancers. Background for the entire study: Ivuxolimab, which targeted the costimulatory receptor OX40 (CD134), was an agonistic, fully human IgG2 monoclonal antibody. Intravenous ivuxolimab was administered to patients every 2 weeks at six dose levels: 0.01, 0.1, 0.3, 1.5, 3 and 10 mg/kg. Of the 50 to 55 patients in dose escalation, about 20 had hepatocellular carcinoma, some 15 had melanoma, 9 had renal cell carcinoma and 9 had head and neck cancer. The dose-escalation cohort was about 83% male with a mean age of approximately 60 years, ranging from 23 to 79. Patients were allowed to have had prior anti-PD-1, anti-PD-L1 or anti-CTLA-4 therapy, and around two fifths of the dose-escalation patients had been treated with checkpoint inhibitors. Partial responses occurred in three dose-escalation patients, of whom one had hepatocellular carcinoma and two had cutaneous melanoma. Peripheral TCRbeta sequencing was intended to test whether TCR sequence diversity was altered and clonal T-cell expansion was caused by ivuxolimab. The paper covers the monotherapy dose-escalation part of the phase I ivuxolimab trial, which included N of about 50 patients.

What the work shows at the level of the full study, not this receptor alone: At doses of 0.1 to 3.0 mg/kg, clonal expansion of both CD4+ and CD8+ T cells in blood was seen between baseline and week 6. In partial responders in the 0.1-3.0 mg/kg groups, normalized peripheral clonal expansion was found to be among the lowest, especially among CD8+ T cells. Low levels of normalized T-cell clonal expansion were also seen in some nonresponding patients. Antigen specificity was not determined for the clonally expanded peripheral T cells. After ivuxolimab, CD8+ T cells had more expanded clones than CD4+ T cells on average.

Patients with autoimmune disease history or receiving systemic immunosuppression were excluded from the trial. In every dose cohort, peripheral blood was drawn for TCR sequencing at baseline, cycle 4 day 1, and cycle 7 day 1. The samples were drawn from a first-in-human, open-label, multicenter phase I dose-escalation trial of ivuxolimab. Adults with locally advanced or metastatic head and neck squamous cell, hepatocellular, melanoma or renal cell carcinoma were enrolled in the trial. Before TCR sequencing, CD4+ and CD8+ T cells were separately sorted from peripheral blood. V sheds 6 bases and J sheds 3 bases, leaving 20 bases between their ends. From a lookup of the germline V gene (reference sequence), CDR1 and CDR2 are SEHNR and FQNEAQ. Counted from cysteine to phenylalanine, this CDR3 has 16 amino acids. Only the CDR3 region is kept as DNA, spanning 48 bases read in frame from base 1.

This sample comprised CD4+ or CD8+ T cells sorted from blood, obtained in a trial of the OX40 agonist ivuxolimab. The V and J segments used are TRBV7-9 and TRBJ2-5, with TRBD1 perhaps the D gene, on 6 matching bases. The source of this sequence is an adult with an advanced solid tumor such as melanoma, head and neck, liver or kidney cancer. The CDR3 region: CASSPLGAEYKETQYF. The DNA sequence reads TGTGCCAGCAGTCCCCTGGGGGCAGAGTATAAAGAGACCCAGTACTTC.